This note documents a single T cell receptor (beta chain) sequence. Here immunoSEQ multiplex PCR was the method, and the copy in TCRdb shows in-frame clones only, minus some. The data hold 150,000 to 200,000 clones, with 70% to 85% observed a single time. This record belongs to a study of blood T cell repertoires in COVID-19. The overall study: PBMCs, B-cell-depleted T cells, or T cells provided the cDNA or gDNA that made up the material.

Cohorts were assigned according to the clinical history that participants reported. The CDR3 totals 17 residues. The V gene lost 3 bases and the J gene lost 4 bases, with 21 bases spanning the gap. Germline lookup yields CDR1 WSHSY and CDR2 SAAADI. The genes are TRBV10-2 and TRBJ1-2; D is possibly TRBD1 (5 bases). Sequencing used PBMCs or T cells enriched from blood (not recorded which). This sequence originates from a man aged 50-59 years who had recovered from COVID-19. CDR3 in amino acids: CASSDPQAPTALYGYTF. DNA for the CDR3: TGCGCCAGCAGTGACCCCCAGGCCCCGACAGCGCTCTATGGCTACACCTTC.